Included here is one T cell receptor (beta chain) sequence, with context. Its antigen is currently unknown. This sample is part of a study of T cells expressing NK-cell markers. Study conclusions and caveats: For four donors, these clonotypes were likewise the leading ones in the CD3+CD56-NKG2C+ fraction. It is unclear if expanded NKG2C-expressing clones target HCMV antigens.

The CDR3 has 14 amino acids. In germline, CDR1 is DFQATT, CDR2 SNEGSKA (reference sequence). UMI-tagged 5'RACE template switching yielded the TCR beta cDNA. Reprocessing the 5' RACE reads, TCRdb reports a single entry for every CDR3 protein and omits DNA. Its clone listing holds approximately 420,000 distinct CDR3 sequences. This TCR derives from a woman between 50 and 59 years old in good health. This rearrangement joins TRBV20-1 to TRBJ2-1; TCRdb names TRBD2, which stays unverified in the absence of DNA. Sequencing was carried out using blood T cells: a sorted CD56 or NKG2C T cell subset, CD4+ or CD8+ T cells, or bulk PBMC T cells (not recorded which). The CDR3 here is CSALAGQLHNEQFF.